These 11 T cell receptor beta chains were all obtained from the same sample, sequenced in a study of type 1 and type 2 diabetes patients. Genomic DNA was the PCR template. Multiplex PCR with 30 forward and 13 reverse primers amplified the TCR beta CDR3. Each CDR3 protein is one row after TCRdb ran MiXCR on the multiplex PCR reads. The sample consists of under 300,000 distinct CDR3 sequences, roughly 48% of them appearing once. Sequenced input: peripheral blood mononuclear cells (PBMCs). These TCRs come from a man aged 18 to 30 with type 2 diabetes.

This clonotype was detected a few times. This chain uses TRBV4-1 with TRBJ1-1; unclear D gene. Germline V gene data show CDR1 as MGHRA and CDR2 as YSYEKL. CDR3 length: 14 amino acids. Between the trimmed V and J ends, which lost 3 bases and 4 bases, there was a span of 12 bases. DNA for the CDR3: TGCGCCAGCAGCCAGGCTGATCCGGTCACTGAAGCTTTCTTT. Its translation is CASSQADPVTEAFF.

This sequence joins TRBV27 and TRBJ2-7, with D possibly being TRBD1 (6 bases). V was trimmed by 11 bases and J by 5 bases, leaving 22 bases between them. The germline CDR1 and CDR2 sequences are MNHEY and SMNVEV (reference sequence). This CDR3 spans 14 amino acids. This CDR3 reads CAAKGEGVIHEQYF. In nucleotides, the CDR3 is TGTGCCGCAAAGGGGGAAGGAGTTATTCACGAGCAGTACTTC.

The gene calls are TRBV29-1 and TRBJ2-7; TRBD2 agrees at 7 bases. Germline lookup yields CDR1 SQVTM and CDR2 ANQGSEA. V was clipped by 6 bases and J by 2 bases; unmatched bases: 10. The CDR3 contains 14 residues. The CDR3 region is CSVRLAGDAYEQYF. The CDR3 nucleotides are TGCAGCGTGCGGTTGGCGGGAGACGCCTACGAGCAGTACTTC.

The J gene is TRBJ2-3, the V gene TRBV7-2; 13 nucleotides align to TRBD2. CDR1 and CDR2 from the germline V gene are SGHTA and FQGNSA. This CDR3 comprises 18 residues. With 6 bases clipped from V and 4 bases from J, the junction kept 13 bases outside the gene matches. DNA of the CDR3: TGTGCCAGCAGTTTACGCCACGTGACTAGCGGGAGGTCAGATACGCAGTATTTT. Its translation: CASSLRHVTSGRSDTQYF.

CDR3 in amino acids: CASNSGGGGTPLHF. The CDR3, as DNA: TGTGCCAGCAATAGTGGGGGTGGGGGCACACCCCTCCACTTT. The chain recombines TRBV27 with TRBJ1-6, with a tentative D call TRBD1 (6 bases). The CDR3 runs to 14 residues. Per the germline V gene, CDR1 is MNHEY and CDR2 is SMNVEV (reference sequence). Deletions cut 7 bases from V and 11 bases from J, with 18 bases between.

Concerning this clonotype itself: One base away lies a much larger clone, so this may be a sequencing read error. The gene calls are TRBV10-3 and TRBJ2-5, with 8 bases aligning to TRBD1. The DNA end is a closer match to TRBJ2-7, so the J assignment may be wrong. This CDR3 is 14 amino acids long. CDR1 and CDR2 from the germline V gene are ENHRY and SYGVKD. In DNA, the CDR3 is TGTGCCATCAGTGAGACAGGGGGCTCCTACGAGCAGTACTTC. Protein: CAISETGGSYEQYF.

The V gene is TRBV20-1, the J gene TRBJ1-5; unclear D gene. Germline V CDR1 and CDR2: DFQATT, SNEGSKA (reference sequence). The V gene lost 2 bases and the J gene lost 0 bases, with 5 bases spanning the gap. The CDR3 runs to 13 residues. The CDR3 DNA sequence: TGCAGTGCTAGACTGAATAGCAATCAGCCCCAGCATTTT. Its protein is CSARLNSNQPQHF.

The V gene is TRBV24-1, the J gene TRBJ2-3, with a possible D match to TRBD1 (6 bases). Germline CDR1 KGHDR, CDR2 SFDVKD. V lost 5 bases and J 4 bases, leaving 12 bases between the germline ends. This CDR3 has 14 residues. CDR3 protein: CATSGHKGADTQYF. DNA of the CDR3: TGTGCCACCAGTGGACATAAGGGGGCAGATACGCAGTATTTT.

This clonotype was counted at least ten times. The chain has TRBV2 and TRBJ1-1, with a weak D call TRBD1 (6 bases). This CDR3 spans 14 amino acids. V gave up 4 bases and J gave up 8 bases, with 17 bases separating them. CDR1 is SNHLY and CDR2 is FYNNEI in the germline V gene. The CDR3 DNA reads TGTGCCAGCAGTGGCACAGGGCGTCTACTGGAAGCTTTCTTT. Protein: CASSGTGRLLEAFF.

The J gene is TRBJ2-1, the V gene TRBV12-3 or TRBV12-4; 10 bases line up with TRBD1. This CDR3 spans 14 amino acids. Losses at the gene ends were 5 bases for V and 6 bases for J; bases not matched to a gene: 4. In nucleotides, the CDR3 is TGTGCCAGCAGTCGGCGACAGGGGGCCAATGAGCAGTTCTTC. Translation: CASSRRQGANEQFF.

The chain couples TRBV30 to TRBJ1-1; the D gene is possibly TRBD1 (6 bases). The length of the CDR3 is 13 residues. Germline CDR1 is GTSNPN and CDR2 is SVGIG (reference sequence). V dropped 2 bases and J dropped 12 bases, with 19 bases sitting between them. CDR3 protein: CAWSILRTGSTFF. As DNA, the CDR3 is TGTGCCTGGAGTATCCTAAGAACAGGGTCGACTTTCTTT.